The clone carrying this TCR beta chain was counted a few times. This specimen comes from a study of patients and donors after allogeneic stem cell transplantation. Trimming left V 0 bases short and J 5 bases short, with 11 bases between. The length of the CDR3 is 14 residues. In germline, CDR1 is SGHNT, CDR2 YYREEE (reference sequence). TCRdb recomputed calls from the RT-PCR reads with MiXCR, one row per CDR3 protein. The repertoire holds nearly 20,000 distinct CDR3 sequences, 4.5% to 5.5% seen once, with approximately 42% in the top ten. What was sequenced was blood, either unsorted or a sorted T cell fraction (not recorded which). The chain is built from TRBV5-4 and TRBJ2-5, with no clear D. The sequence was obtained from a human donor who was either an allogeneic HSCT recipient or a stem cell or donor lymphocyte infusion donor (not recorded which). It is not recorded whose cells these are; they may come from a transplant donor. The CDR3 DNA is TGTGCCAGCAGCTTGGGTGAAGGTGGGGAGACCCAGTACTTC. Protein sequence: CASSLGEGGETQYF.